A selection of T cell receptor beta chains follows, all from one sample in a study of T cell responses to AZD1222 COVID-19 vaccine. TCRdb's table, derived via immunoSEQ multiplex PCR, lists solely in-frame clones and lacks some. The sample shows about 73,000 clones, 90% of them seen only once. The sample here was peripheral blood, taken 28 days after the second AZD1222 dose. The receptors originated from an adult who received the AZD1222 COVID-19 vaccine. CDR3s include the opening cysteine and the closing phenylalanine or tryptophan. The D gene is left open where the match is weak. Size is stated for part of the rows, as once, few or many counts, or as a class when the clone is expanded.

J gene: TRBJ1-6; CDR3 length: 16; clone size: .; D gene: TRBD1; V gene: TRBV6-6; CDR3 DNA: TGTGCCAGCAGTTATTCAACCGGGACAGCTCATTCACCCCTCCACTTT; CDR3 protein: CASSYSTGTAHSPLHF
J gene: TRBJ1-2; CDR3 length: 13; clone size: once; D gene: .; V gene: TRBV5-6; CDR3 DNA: TGTGCCAGCAGCCCGGAGCAGGGGTATTTTTACACCTTC; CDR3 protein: CASSPEQGYFYTF
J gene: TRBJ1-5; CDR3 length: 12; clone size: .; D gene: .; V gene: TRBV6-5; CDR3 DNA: TGTGCCAGCATCCAAGGCAATCAGCCCCAGCATTTT; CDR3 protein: CASIQGNQPQHF
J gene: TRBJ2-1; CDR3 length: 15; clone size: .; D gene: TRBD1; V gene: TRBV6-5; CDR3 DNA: TGTGCCAGCAGTACGCCCGGGACAGGGCTTAATGAGCAGTTCTTC; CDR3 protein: CASSTPGTGLNEQFF
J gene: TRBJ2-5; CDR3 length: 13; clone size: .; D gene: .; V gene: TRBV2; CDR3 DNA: TGTGCCAGCAGTGAGCCGGGGGGCGGGACCCAGTACTTC; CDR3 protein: CASSEPGGGTQYF
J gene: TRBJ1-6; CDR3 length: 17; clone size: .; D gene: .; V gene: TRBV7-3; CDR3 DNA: TGTGCCAGCAGCAAGAAACGCCAGTCAGGGGATAATTCACCCCTCCACTTT; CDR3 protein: CASSKKRQSGDNSPLHF
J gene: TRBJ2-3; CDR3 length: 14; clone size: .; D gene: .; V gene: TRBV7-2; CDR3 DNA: TGTGCCAGCAGCCTCTGGGGCTCCTCAGATACGCAGTATTTT; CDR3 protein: CASSLWGSSDTQYF
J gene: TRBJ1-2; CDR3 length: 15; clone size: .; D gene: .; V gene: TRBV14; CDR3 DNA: TGTGCCAGCAGCCAAGGTCCGGCGGGGAGCTATGGCTACACCTTC; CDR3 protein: CASSQGPAGSYGYTF
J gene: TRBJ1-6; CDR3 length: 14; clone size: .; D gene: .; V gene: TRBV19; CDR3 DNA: TGTGCCAGTAAGGATGGCTCCTATAATTCACCCCTCCACTTT; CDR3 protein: CASKDGSYNSPLHF
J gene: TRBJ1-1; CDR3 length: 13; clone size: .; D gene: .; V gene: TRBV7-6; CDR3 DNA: TGTGCCAGCAGCGACGGACAGAACACTGAAGCTTTCTTT; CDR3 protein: CASSDGQNTEAFF
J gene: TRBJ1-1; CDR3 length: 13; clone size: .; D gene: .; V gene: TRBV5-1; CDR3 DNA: TGCGCCAGCAGCTTGACGCTGAACACTGAAGCTTTCTTT; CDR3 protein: CASSLTLNTEAFF
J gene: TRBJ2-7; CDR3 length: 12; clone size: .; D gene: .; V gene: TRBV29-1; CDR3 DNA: TGCAGCGTTGAAGGCCCTCAGAACGAGCAGTACTTC; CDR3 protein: CSVEGPQNEQYF
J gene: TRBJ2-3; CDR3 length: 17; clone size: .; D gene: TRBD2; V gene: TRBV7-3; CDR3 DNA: TGTGCCAGCAGCTTAAGTGGCAGCGGGGGGGCAGCAGATACGCAGTATTTT; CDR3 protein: CASSLSGSGGAADTQYF
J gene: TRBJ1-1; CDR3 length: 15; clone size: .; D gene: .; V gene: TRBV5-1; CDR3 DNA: TGCGCCAGCAGCTGGGGGATTGGACAGAATAGTGAAGCTTTCTTT; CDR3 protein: CASSWGIGQNSEAFF
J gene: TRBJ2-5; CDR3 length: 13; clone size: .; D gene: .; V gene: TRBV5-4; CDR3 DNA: TGTGCCAGCAGCTTGGGACTCCAAGAGACCCAGTACTTC; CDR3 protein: CASSLGLQETQYF
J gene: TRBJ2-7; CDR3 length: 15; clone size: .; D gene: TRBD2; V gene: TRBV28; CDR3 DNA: TGTGCCAGCAGTTTAGGCGGGGGAGGTTCCTACGAGCAGTACTTC; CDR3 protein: CASSLGGGGSYEQYF
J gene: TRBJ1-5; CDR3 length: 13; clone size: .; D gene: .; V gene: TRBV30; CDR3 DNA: TGTGCCTGGAGTGTGGCGGCCAATCAGCCCCAGCATTTT; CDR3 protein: CAWSVAANQPQHF
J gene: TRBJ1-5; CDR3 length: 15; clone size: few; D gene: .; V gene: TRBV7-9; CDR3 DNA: TGTGCCAGCAGCTCTACCGGGACCTTGCGTCAGCCCCAGCATTTT; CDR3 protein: CASSSTGTLRQPQHF
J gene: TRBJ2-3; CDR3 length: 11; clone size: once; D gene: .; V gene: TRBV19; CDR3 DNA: TGTGCCAGTAGTATTCGGTTTACCATGTATTTT; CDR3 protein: CASSIRFTMYF
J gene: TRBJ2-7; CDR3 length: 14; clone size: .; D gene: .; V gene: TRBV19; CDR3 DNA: TGTGCCAGTACCTCCGGGGACAACTCCTACGAGCAGTACTTC; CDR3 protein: CASTSGDNSYEQYF
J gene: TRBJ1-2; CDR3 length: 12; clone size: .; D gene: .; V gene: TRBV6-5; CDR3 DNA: TGTGCCAGCCTCCGGACACCTTCGGGCTACACCTTC; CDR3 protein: CASLRTPSGYTF
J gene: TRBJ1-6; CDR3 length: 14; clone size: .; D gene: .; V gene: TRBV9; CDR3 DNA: TGTGCCAGCAGCGTAGAAGGACTCAATTCACCCCTCCACTTT; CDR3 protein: CASSVEGLNSPLHF
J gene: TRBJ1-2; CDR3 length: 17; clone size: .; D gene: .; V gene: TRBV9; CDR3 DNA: TGTGCCAGCAGCGTAGGGCCTCGTCCTACCGACAGTTATGGCTACACCTTC; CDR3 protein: CASSVGPRPTDSYGYTF
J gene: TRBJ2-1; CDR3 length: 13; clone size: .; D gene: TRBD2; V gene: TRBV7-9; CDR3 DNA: TGTGCCAGCAGCCCCGGGACTAACAATGAGCAGTTCTTC; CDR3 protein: CASSPGTNNEQFF
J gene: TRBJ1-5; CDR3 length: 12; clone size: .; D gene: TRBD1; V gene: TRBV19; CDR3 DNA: TGTGCCTGTAAGGGGGCGAGTCAGCCCCAGCATTTT; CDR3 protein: CACKGASQPQHF
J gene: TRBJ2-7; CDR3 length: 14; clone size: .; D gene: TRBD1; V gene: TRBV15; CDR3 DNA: TGTGCCACCACACAGGGACAGGGGTTGTGGGAGCAGTACTTC; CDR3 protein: CATTQGQGLWEQYF
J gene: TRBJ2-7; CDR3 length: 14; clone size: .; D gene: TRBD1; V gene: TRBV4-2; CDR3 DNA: TGTGCCAGCAGCCCGACAGGGCAGAGCTACGAGCAGTACTTC; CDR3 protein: CASSPTGQSYEQYF
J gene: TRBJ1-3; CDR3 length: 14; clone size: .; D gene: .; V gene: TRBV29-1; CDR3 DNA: TGCAGCGTTGGAGGACAGCGCTCTGGAAACACCATATATTTT; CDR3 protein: CSVGGQRSGNTIYF
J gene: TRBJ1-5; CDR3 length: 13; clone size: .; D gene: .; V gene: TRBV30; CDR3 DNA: TGTGCCTGGGCGGACAGTGGCAATCAGCCCCAGCATTTT; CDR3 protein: CAWADSGNQPQHF
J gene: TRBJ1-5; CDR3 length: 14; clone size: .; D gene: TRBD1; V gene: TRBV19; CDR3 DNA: TGTGCCAGTAGCCAGGGGGCGAGCAATCAGCCCCAGCATTTT; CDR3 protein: CASSQGASNQPQHF
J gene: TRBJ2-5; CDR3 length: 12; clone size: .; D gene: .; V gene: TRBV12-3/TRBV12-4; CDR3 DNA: TGTGCCAGCAGCGAATCGCTGGAGACCCAGTACTTC; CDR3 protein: CASSESLETQYF
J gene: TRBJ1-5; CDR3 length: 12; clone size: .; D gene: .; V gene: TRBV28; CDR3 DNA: TGTGCCAGCAGTTTATCTCATCAGCCCCAGCATTTT; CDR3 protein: CASSLSHQPQHF
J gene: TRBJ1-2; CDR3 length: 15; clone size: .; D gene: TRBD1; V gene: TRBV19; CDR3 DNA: TGTGCCAGCCAACTGGACAGGGGGAATAACTATGGCTACACCTTC; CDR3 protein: CASQLDRGNNYGYTF
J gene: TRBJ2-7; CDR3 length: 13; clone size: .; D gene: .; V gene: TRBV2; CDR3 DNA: TGTGCCAGCAGTGGGGCTGGGGGCTACGAGCAGTACTTC; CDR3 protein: CASSGAGGYEQYF
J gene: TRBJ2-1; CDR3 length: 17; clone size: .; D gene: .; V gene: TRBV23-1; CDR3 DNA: TGCGCCAGCAGTCATCAGGGTGGGGCTGACTCTGACGATGAGCAGTTCTTC; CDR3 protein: CASSHQGGADSDDEQFF
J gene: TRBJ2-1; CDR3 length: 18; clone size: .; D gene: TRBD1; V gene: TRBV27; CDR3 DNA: TGTGCCAGCAGTTTAGAGGTATGGGGGAGACAGGGAAACAATGAGCAGTTCTTC; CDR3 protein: CASSLEVWGRQGNNEQFF
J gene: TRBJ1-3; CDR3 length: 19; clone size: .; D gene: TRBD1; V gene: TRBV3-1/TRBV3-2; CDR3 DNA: TGTGCCAGCAGCCATCCGGGACAGAAAAACGGGGGCCTCGGAAACACCATATATTTT; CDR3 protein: CASSHPGQKNGGLGNTIYF
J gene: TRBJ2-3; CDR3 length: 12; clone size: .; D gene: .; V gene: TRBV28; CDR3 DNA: TGTGCCAGCAGCGGGGGAAGGGCCGCGCAGTATTTT; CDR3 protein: CASSGGRAAQYF
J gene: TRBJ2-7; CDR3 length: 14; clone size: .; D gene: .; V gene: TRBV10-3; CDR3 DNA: TGTGCCATCAGTGAGTCGACCGTGGACTACGAGCAGTACTTC; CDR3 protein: CAISESTVDYEQYF
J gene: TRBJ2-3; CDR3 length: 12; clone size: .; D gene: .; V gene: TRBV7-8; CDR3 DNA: TGTGCCAGCACCGGGCGGGGCTATACGCAGTATTTT; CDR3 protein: CASTGRGYTQYF
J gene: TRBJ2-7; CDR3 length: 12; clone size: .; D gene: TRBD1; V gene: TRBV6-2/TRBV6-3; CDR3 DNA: TGTGCCAGCAGTCACCCGGGACAGCCTTGGTACTTC; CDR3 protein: CASSHPGQPWYF
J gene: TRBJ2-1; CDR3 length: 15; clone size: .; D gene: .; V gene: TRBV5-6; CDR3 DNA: TGTGCCAGCAGCCCGAGGGACCTCGTATACGATGAGCAGTTCTTC; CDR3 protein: CASSPRDLVYDEQFF
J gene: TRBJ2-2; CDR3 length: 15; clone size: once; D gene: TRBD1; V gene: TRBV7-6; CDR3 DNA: TGTGCCAGCAGGCCGGGACAGTTAAACACCGGGGAGCTGTTTTTT; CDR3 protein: CASRPGQLNTGELFF
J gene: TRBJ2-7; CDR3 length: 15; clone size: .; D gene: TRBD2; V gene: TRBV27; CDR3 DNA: TGTGCCAGCAGCGCGACTAGCGGACCTACGAGAGGGGAGTACTTC; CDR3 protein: CASSATSGPTRGEYF
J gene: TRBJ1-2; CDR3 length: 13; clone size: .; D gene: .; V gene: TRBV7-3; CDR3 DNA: TGTGCCAGCAGCCGGGAGCCTAACTATGGCTACACCTTC; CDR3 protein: CASSREPNYGYTF
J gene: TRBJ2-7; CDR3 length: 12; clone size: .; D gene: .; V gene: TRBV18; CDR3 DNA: TGTGCCAGCTCACCACAGTCCTACGAGCAGTACTTC; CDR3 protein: CASSPQSYEQYF
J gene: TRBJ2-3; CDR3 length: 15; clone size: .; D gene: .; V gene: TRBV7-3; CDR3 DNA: TGTGCCAGCAGCTCCAGGACGGAGGGCACAGATACGCAGTATTTT; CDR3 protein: CASSSRTEGTDTQYF
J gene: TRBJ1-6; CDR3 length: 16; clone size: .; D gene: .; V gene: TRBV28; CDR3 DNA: TGTGCCAGCAGTTTAGGGATCACAGGGAATAGCTCACCCCTCCACTTT; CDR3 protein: CASSLGITGNSSPLHF
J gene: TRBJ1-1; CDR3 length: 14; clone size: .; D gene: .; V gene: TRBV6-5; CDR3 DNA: TGTGCCAGCAGCCCCGATCGGCGGAACACTGAAGCTTTCTTT; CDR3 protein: CASSPDRRNTEAFF
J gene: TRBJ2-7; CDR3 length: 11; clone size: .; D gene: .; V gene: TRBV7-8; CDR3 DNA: TGTGCCAGCAGCTCCCGATACGAGCAGTACTTC; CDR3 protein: CASSSRYEQYF
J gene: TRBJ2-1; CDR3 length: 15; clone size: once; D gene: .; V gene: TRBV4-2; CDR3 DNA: TGTGCCAGCAGCCAACCACCGGGATCGCACAATGAGCAGTTCTTC; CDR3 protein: CASSQPPGSHNEQFF
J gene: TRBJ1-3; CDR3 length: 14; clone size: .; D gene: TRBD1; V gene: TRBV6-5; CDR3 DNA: TGTGCCAGCAGACAGGGGGCTATTGGAAACACCATATATTTT; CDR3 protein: CASRQGAIGNTIYF
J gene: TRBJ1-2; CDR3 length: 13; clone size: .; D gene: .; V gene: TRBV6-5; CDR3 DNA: TGTGCCAGCAGTCCCCCGGGGGTGTATGGCTACACCTTC; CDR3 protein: CASSPPGVYGYTF
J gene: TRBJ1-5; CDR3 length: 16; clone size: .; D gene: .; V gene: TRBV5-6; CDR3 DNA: TGTGCCAGCAGCTTGATCGGGGGTGGGAACAATCAGCCCCAGCATTTT; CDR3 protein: CASSLIGGGNNQPQHF
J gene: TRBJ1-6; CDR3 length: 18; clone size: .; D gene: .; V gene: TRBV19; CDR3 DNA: TGTGCCCCCGAGCTCGGTGGTTACGGGGATCTTCGAAATTCACCCCTCCACTTT; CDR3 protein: CAPELGGYGDLRNSPLHF
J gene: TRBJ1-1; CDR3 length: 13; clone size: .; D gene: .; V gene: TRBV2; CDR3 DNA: TGTGCCAGCAGTGAAGCCCTGGACACTGAAGCTTTCTTT; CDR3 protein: CASSEALDTEAFF